The 8 T cell receptor beta chains reported below all come from one sample, sequenced in a study of blood T cell repertoires in COVID-19. Data came from immunoSEQ multiplex PCR; TCRdb stores just in-frame clones and leaves some out. This sample carries some 100,000 clones, around 92% of them seen once, and the ten largest clones take approximately 5.7%. The sample comprised peripheral blood. These receptors came from a man in his fifties or sixties with active COVID-19.

This clone occurred a few times. This chain uses TRBV10-2 with TRBJ2-2; D is possibly TRBD1 (6 bases). The CDR3 spans 14 residues. The germline gives CDR1 WSHSY, CDR2 SAAADI. V was cut by 6 bases and J by 4 bases, with 12 bases left in between. CDR3 nucleotide sequence: TGCGCCAGCAGGCACGGGACATTCACCGGGGAGCTGTTTTTT. This codes for CASRHGTFTGELFF.

This clone came up a few times. CDR3 nucleotide sequence: TGTGCCAGCAGCTTGGGGGACAGGGAGAACTATGGCTACACCTTC. As protein: CASSLGDRENYGYTF. The chain has TRBV5-6 and TRBJ1-2, with TRBD1 matching 9 bases. The J segment lost 2 bases and the V segment lost 0 bases, leaving 2 bases of the junction unmatched. The germline gives CDR1 SGHDT, CDR2 YYEEEE. The CDR3 consists of 15 residues.

The chain has TRBV7-3 and TRBJ2-5; D is perhaps TRBD2 (5 bases). Looked up from germline, CDR1 is SGHTA and CDR2 is FQGTGA. The CDR3 totals 13 residues. V was cut by 2 bases and J by 4 bases, with 8 bases left in between. CDR3 residues: CASSLVGGETQYF. CDR3 sequence (DNA): TGTGCCAGCAGCTTAGTAGGAGGAGAGACCCAGTACTTC.

The chain carries TRBV18 and TRBJ2-7; 10 bases are a match to TRBD1. The CDR3 contains 18 residues. The ends lost 1 base at V and 4 bases at J; junction bases unmatched: 13. CDR1 KGHSH and CDR2 LQKENI come from the germline V gene. The CDR3 loop is CASSPLAAGTGVSYEQYF. DNA for the CDR3: TGTGCCAGCTCACCACTAGCCGCCGGGACAGGGGTCTCATACGAGCAGTACTTC. The variable domain in full, completed from reference TRBV18 and TRBJ2-7, reads NAGVMQNPRHLVRRRGQEARLRCSPMKGHSHVYWYRQLPEEGLKFMVYLQKENIIDESGMPKERFSAEFPKEGPSILRIQQVVRGDSAAYFCASSPLAAGTGVSYEQYFGPGTRLTVT.

The chain joins TRBV5-4 to TRBJ1-2, with 8 bases aligning to TRBD1. This CDR3 contains 15 residues. With V trimmed by 6 bases and J by 8 bases, 15 bases remained unmatched. Germline V lookup: CDR1 SGHNT, CDR2 YYREEE (reference sequence). The CDR3 DNA follows: TGTGCCAGCACCTCGGGGGCAGGGGGCTACCAGGGCTACACCTTC. Residues: CASTSGAGGYQGYTF.

This CDR3 is CASSLEMNSPLHF. The CDR3 region has the DNA TGTGCCAGCAGCTTAGAGATGAACTCACCCCTCCACTTT. This rearrangement joins TRBV7-3 to TRBJ1-6; D is unclear. Trimming removed 2 bases from V and 10 bases from J, with 9 bases in between. The germline V gene has CDR1 SGHTA and CDR2 FQGTGA. The CDR3 runs to 13 residues.

This rearrangement joins TRBV6-5 to TRBJ1-4; a weak D match, TRBD1 (6 bases). In germline, CDR1 is MNHEY, CDR2 SVGAGI. The CDR3 covers 14 residues. Trimming took off 6 bases at V and 4 bases at J, with 12 bases between the two ends. Here the CDR3 DNA reads TGTGCCAGCAGCCAAAGACAGGATAATGAAAAACTGTTTTTT. Translating gives CASSQRQDNEKLFF.

V and J are TRBV28 and TRBJ1-1; no reliable D call. Germline CDR1 and CDR2: MDHEN and SYDVKM. V was clipped by 4 bases and J by 2 bases, with 11 bases between them. This CDR3 region has 14 residues. For the CDR3, the DNA is TGTGCCAGCAGTTCAGCTACAGCCAACACTGAAGCTTTCTTT. Encoded protein: CASSSATANTEAFF.